Reported below is one TCR beta chain. Using the 5' RACE reads, TCRdb records one entry per CDR3 protein without DNA. Recorded for this sample: approximately 550,000 distinct CDR3 sequences. CDR1 and CDR2 (germline): ENHRY, SYGVKD. The CDR3 is 11 residues long. This entry is derived from a study of T cells expressing NK-cell markers. The chain has TRBV10-3 and TRBJ1-2. The sample was blood T cells: a sorted CD56 or NKG2C T cell subset, CD4+ or CD8+ T cells, or bulk PBMC T cells (not recorded which). The clonotype originates from a man younger than 30 in good health. The CDR3 loop reads CAIEQTYGYTF.